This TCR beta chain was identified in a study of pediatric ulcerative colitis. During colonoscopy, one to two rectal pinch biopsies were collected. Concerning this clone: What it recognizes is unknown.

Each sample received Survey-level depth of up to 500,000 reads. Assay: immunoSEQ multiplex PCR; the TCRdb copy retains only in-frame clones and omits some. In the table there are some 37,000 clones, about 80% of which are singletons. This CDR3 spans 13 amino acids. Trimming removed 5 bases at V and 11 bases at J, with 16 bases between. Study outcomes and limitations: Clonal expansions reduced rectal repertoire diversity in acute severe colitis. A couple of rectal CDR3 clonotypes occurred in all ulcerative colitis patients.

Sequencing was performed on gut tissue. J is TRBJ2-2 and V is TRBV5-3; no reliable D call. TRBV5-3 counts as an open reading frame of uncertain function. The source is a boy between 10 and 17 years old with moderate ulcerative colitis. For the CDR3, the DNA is TGTGCCAGAAGAGGTCCGGGTTTAGGAGAGCTGTTTTTT. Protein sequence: CARRGPGLGELFF.